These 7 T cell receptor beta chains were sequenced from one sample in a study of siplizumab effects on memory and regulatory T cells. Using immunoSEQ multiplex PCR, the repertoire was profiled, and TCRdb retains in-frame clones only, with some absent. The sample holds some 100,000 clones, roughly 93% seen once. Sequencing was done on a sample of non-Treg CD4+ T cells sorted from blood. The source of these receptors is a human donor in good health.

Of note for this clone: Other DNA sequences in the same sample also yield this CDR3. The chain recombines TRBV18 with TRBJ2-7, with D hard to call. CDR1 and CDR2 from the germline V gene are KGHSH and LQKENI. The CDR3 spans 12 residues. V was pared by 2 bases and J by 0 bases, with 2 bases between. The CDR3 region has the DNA TGTGCCAGCTCACCAGACTCCTACGAGCAGTACTTC. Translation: CASSPDSYEQYF.

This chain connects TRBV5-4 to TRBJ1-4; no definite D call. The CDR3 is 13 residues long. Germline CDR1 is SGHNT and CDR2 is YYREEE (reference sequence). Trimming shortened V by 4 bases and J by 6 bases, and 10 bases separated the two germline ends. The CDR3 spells CASSVPPHEKLFF. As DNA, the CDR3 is TGTGCCAGCAGCGTTCCACCTCATGAAAAACTGTTTTTT.

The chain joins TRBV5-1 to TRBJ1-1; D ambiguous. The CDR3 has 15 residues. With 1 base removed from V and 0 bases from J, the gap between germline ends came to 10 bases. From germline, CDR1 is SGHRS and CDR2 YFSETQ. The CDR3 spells CASSLYEQLNTEAFF. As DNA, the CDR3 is TGCGCCAGCAGCTTGTACGAACAGCTGAACACTGAAGCTTTCTTT.

CDR3 sequence (DNA): TGTGCCAGCAGCCCCCTAGCCGGGCGGGGGCCGCTCACCTCCTACGAGCAGTACTTC. Residues: CASSPLAGRGPLTSYEQYF. The V call is TRBV7-8, the J call TRBJ2-7, with D perhaps TRBD2 (7 bases). Deletions cut 5 bases from V and 0 bases from J, with 26 bases between. This CDR3 is 19 amino acids long. Germline V gene lookup returns CDR1 SGHVS and CDR2 FQNEAQ.

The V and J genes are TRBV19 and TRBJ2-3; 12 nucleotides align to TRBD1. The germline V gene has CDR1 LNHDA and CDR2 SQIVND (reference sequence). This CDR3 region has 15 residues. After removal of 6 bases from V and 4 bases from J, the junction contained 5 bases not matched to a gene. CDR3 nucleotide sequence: TGTGCCAGTAGAGGGACAGGGGGCATCGCAGATACGCAGTATTTT. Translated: CASRGTGGIADTQYF.

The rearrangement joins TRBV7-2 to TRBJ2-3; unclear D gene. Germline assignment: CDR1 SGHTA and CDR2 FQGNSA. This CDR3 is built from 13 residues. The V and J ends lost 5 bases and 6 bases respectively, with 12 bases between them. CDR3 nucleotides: TGTGCCAGCAGCAAACTCGGTTTGGATACGCAGTATTTT. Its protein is CASSKLGLDTQYF.

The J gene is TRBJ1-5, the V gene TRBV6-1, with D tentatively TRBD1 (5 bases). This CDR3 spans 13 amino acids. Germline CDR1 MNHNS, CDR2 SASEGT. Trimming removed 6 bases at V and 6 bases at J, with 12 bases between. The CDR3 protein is CASSGDLSQPQHF. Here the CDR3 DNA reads TGTGCCAGCAGCGGGGACTTGTCTCAGCCCCAGCATTTT.